This T cell receptor beta chain emerged from a study of CD8+ T cells in alopecia areata. Looking at the study overall: Twice daily, treated patients received 5 to 10 mg of oral tofacitinib. Study outcomes and limitations: Patients shared TCRs less clearly than mice did, possibly owing to HLA. Higher clonality and more expanded CD8+ clones appeared in lesional than normal scalp.

Of note for this clone: The antigen remains unidentified.

Samples from alopecia areata patients were lesional scalp punch biopsies and peripheral blood. The CDR3 loop spans 16 amino acids. The germline CDR1 and CDR2 sequences are MGHRA and YSYEKL. V lost 1 base, J lost 6 bases, and 7 bases stayed unmatched. Investigators isolated RNA and reverse transcribed it into cDNA to act as the sequencing template. Libraries were prepared by immunoSEQ multiplex PCR; TCRdb keeps only in-frame clonotypes and omits some of them. This table holds approximately 57,000 clones, almost 97% found once. The TCR comes from a human donor with alopecia areata. The chain joins TRBV4-1 to TRBJ2-3; 10 bases agree with TRBD2. The material was CD8+ T cells sorted from blood, obtained at week 0. CDR3: CASSQVGSGGRDTQYF. The CDR3, as DNA: TGCGCCAGCAGCCAAGTTGGTAGCGGGGGGCGGGATACGCAGTATTTT.